A single sample gave rise to the 18 T cell receptor beta chains below, sequenced in a study of shared clonotypes between healthy human individuals. The table came from immunoSEQ multiplex PCR; TCRdb's copy has only in-frame clones and leaves some out. The profile shows about 2,500,000 clones, around 94% of them singletons. The material sequenced was naive CD4+ T cells sorted from blood. The subset: CD45RA+ positively selected. Receptor source: a young man in good health.

V gene TRBV18 combines with J gene TRBJ2-5; the D gene is possibly TRBD2 (6 bases). Germline V gene data show CDR1 as KGHSH and CDR2 as LQKENI. Trimming cost V 2 bases and J 0 bases, with 16 bases left between them. This CDR3 has 17 residues. The CDR3 nucleotides are TGTGCCAGCTCACCAACCCGAGGAGGGATTAACCAAGAGACCCAGTACTTC. It specifies CASSPTRGGINQETQYF.

The count of this clone is one. CDR3 sequence: CASSFGSGNEKLFF. The CDR3 nucleotides read TGTGCCAGCAGCTTCGGTTCAGGGAATGAAAAACTGTTTTTT. The chain carries TRBV5-6 and TRBJ1-4, with D possibly being TRBD1 (5 bases). The CDR3 contains 14 residues. Per the germline V gene, CDR1 is SGHDT and CDR2 is YYEEEE. V was trimmed by 2 bases and J by 5 bases, leaving 10 bases between them.

This sequence joins TRBV5-6 and TRBJ2-1; 8 bases map to TRBD1. CDR1 is SGHDT, CDR2 YYEEEE, per germline. This CDR3 has 15 amino acids. V was pared by 1 base and J by 8 bases, with 8 bases of the junction left unmatched. The CDR3 spells CASSLPGQGRDEQFF. The CDR3 DNA reads TGTGCCAGCAGCTTGCCCGGACAGGGTAGGGATGAGCAGTTCTTC.

In its sample, this clone was seen a few times. The rearrangement joins TRBV4-1 to TRBJ1-1; D is unclear. The CDR3 totals 14 residues. Trimming pared 3 bases from V and 7 bases from J, leaving 15 bases between. Germline V gene data show CDR1 as MGHRA and CDR2 as YSYEKL. The CDR3 DNA reads as TGCGCCAGCAGCCATCCGCTCCGAGGCAGTGAAGCTTTCTTT. Its translation: CASSHPLRGSEAFF.

The V and J genes are TRBV5-1 and TRBJ2-7; possible D gene TRBD1, 6 bases. V was cut by 5 bases and J by 5 bases, with 17 bases left in between. This CDR3 contains 14 residues. CDR1 SGHRS and CDR2 YFSETQ come from the germline V gene. For the CDR3, the DNA is TGCGCCAGCAGGCCGACAGGAAGCTTCCACGAGCAGTACTTC. Its protein product is CASRPTGSFHEQYF.

The gene calls are TRBV5-6 and TRBJ1-1, with 7 bases lining up with TRBD1. The ends lost 2 bases at V and 2 bases at J; junction bases unmatched: 6. Germline CDR1 and CDR2: SGHDT and YYEEEE. The CDR3 sequence is 15 residues long. The chain's CDR3 is CASSFGQVLNTEAFF. In nucleotides, the CDR3 is TGTGCCAGCAGCTTTGGACAGGTTCTCAACACTGAAGCTTTCTTT.

The chain carries TRBV2 and TRBJ2-3, with D perhaps matching TRBD1 (7 bases). The V gene's germline CDR1 is SNHLY and CDR2 FYNNEI. The CDR3 spans 15 residues. Trimming took 3 bases from V and 4 from J, leaving 14 bases between them. This CDR3 reads CASSDRGVGSDTQYF. Here the CDR3 DNA reads TGTGCCAGCAGTGACAGGGGGGTTGGCTCAGATACGCAGTATTTT. Together with reference TRBV2 and TRBJ2-3, the CDR3 gives the full variable domain: EPEVTQTPSHQVTQMGQEVILRCVPISNHLYFYWYRQILGQKVEFLVSFYNNEISEKSEIFDDQFSVERPDGSNFTLKIRSTKLEDSAMYFCASSDRGVGSDTQYFGPGTRLTVL.

The chain links TRBV7-2 to TRBJ2-1; 13 nucleotides match TRBD2. The length of the CDR3 is 18 residues. After removal of 5 bases from V and 4 bases from J, the junction contained 11 bases not matched to a gene. Germline CDR1 is SGHTA and CDR2 is FQGNSA. CDR3 bases: TGTGCCAGCAGCGTCGGGACTAGCGGGATTCGGGGATACAATGAGCAGTTCTTC. Its protein product is CASSVGTSGIRGYNEQFF.

The genes are TRBV4-2 and TRBJ2-7; possible D gene TRBD1, 6 bases. Between the trimmed V and J ends, which lost 0 bases and 2 bases, there was a span of 17 bases. This CDR3 spans 17 amino acids. The germline V gene has CDR1 LGHNA and CDR2 YNFKEQ. The CDR3 DNA reads as TGTGCCAGCAGCCAAGACCGTGACAGGACTTATGCCTACGAGCAGTACTTC. It encodes CASSQDRDRTYAYEQYF.

The genes are TRBV5-1 and TRBJ2-5; D may be TRBD2 (5 bases). Trimming removed 0 bases from V and 5 bases from J, with 14 bases in between. The germline CDR1 and CDR2 sequences are SGHRS and YFSETQ. The CDR3 runs 15 residues. The CDR3 sequence: CASSLEGVTGETQYF. CDR3 nucleotide sequence: TGCGCCAGCAGCTTGGAAGGAGTGACGGGGGAGACCCAGTACTTC.

The table lists this clone with a count of one. This sequence joins TRBV27 and TRBJ2-7, with D perhaps matching TRBD2 (6 bases). The CDR3 runs to 17 residues. In germline, CDR1 is MNHEY, CDR2 SMNVEV (reference sequence). Trimming cost V 5 bases and J 1 base, with 21 bases left between them. The CDR3 sequence is CASSPSSRAGASYEQYF. The CDR3 nucleotides are TGTGCCAGCAGTCCCAGTTCAAGAGCGGGCGCGTCCTACGAGCAGTACTTC.

The V gene is TRBV6-5, the J gene TRBJ2-7; D possibly corresponds to TRBD1 (5 bases). The V end lost 6 bases, the J end lost 2 bases, and 11 bases lay between the germline ends. The CDR3 contains 13 residues. Germline assignment: CDR1 MNHEY and CDR2 SVGAGI. CDR3 bases: TGTGCCAGCAGCCGACAGTCAACCTACGAGCAGTACTTC. It codes for CASSRQSTYEQYF.

The chain employs TRBV9 and TRBJ1-2; 9 positions agree with TRBD1. After removal of 4 bases from V and 6 bases from J, the junction contained 10 bases not matched to a gene. CDR1 is SGDLS, CDR2 YYNGEE, per germline. The CDR3 has 15 residues. The CDR3 protein is CASSPTGTGPDGYTF. In nucleotides, the CDR3 is TGTGCCAGCAGCCCGACCGGGACAGGGCCCGATGGCTACACCTTC.

As for this clone: The sample carries other DNA sequences with the same CDR3. J is TRBJ2-2 and V is TRBV18, with D uncertain. Germline-derived CDR1 and CDR2 are KGHSH and LQKENI. This CDR3 contains 13 residues. With 6 bases removed from V and 2 bases from J, the gap between germline ends came to 7 bases. This CDR3 reads CASSPSNTGELFF. DNA for the CDR3: TGTGCCAGCTCCCCCAGTAACACCGGGGAGCTGTTTTTT.

J is TRBJ1-6 and V is TRBV4-1; the D gene is possibly TRBD1 (6 bases). V was shortened by 1 base and J by 6 bases, with 10 bases between the two germline ends. The CDR3 is 15 amino acids. Germline V CDR1 and CDR2: MGHRA, YSYEKL. The DNA of the CDR3 is TGCGCCAGCAGCCAAGGCGGGACACTTAATTCACCCCTCCACTTT. Residues: CASSQGGTLNSPLHF.

The chain uses TRBV18 and TRBJ2-7, with D uncertain. Germline-derived CDR1 and CDR2 are KGHSH and LQKENI. This CDR3 region has 14 residues. Trimming removed 8 bases from V and 3 bases from J, with 17 bases in between. The CDR3 DNA sequence: TGTGCCAGCCAAGGGCCCCCGGCTGACTACGAGCAGTACTTC. Encoded protein: CASQGPPADYEQYF.

This CDR3 reads CASSLQGGRASSEQYF. CDR3 DNA: TGTGCCAGCAGTCTCCAGGGCGGGAGGGCCTCGAGCGAGCAGTACTTC. The V and J genes are TRBV2 and TRBJ2-7, with 9 bases that match TRBD2. From germline, CDR1 is SNHLY and CDR2 FYNNEI. This CDR3 is 16 amino acids long. J lost 6 bases, V lost 5 bases, and 14 bases had no gene match.

The J gene is TRBJ1-1, the V gene TRBV6-5; D remains unclear. This CDR3 is built from 13 residues. Trimming stripped 4 bases from V and 0 bases from J, with 6 bases between. Germline V lookup: CDR1 MNHEY, CDR2 SVGAGI. For the CDR3, the DNA is TGTGCCAGCAGTTTTACACTGAACACTGAAGCTTTCTTT. The encoded protein is CASSFTLNTEAFF.